This TCR beta chain was sequenced for a study of T-cell memory formation after mild COVID-19. In the study overall: TCR clusters were largely donor specific.

Regarding the study as a whole: Some SARS-CoV-2-responding clones were already detected in memory before infection. Contracting CD4+ clones were located mainly in CM and EM, and CD8+ clones in EMRA.

TCRdb re-derived calls from the 5' RACE reads in MiXCR, one entry per CDR3 protein. The sample lists under 300,000 distinct CDR3 sequences, 16% occurring once. This clonotype has at least ten counts. What it binds is unknown. Germline CDR1 DFQATT, CDR2 SNEGSKA (reference sequence). The CDR3 extends over 14 amino acids. The V and J ends lost 5 bases and 2 bases respectively, with 16 bases between them. The genes are TRBV20-1 and TRBJ2-7; tentatively, D is TRBD1 or TRBD2 (5 bases each). The sequence came from a man aged 18 to 30 who had mild COVID-19 (a few samples of this study predate the infection). Cell type and time point are not known. The material sequenced was PBMCs or a T cell subset sorted from them (not recorded which). The CDR3 region has the DNA TGCAGTGCTGACTCCGGGGCAACGGCCTACGAGCAGTACTTC. It is translated as CSADSGATAYEQYF.